The T cell receptor (beta chain) under discussion was sequenced for a study of OX40 agonist ivuxolimab in advanced cancers. Overall study context: Among those treated, three patients had partial responses, one with hepatocellular carcinoma and two with cutaneous melanoma. Overall study findings and caveats: Among some nonresponders, normalized T-cell clonal expansion was also low. Researchers report that CD8+ T cells had, on average, more expanded clones than CD4+.

Profiled with immunoSEQ multiplex PCR; TCRdb holds only in-frame clones, not every one. The repertoire holds some 70,000 clones, with 80% to 85% as singletons. V was cut by 1 base and J by 0 bases, with 7 bases left in between. Germline loops: CDR1 SGHDT, CDR2 YYEEEE. The CDR3 loop spans 15 amino acids. For this clone: Its cognate antigen is unknown.

Sequences were derived from CD4+ or CD8+ T cells sorted from blood, sampled in a trial of the OX40 agonist ivuxolimab. The receptor comes from an adult with an advanced solid tumor such as melanoma, head and neck, liver or kidney cancer. This rearrangement joins TRBV5-6 to TRBJ2-2; D call uncertain. CDR3 region: CASSLYRANTGELFF. In DNA, the CDR3 is TGTGCCAGCAGCTTGTATAGGGCGAACACCGGGGAGCTGTTTTTT.